The clone carrying this TCR beta chain has only one observation. The data belong to a study of immune evolution from preneoplasia to lung adenocarcinoma. Overall study context: HLA loss of heterozygosity: less than 9% AIS, about 15% MIA, roughly 30% ADC, none AAH.

Data came from immunoSEQ multiplex PCR; TCRdb stores just in-frame clones and leaves some out. The sample gives tens of thousands of clones, around 75% of which show up once; around 5.2% is in the top ten. V dropped 7 bases and J dropped 10; count of bases not matched to a gene: 7. Germline-derived CDR1 and CDR2 are ENHRY and SYGVKD. The CDR3 spans 12 residues. Each case's diagnosis was confirmed by two pathologists on H&E. Sequenced: FFPE invasive lung adenocarcinoma tissue. This TCR was sampled from a person aged 60 to 70 with lung adenocarcinoma. V usage is TRBV10-3 and J usage is TRBJ2-1, with TRBD2 identical over 7 bases. CDR3 sequence: CAIKSGTGEQFF. The CDR3 coding sequence is TGTGCCATCAAAAGCGGGACCGGAGAGCAGTTCTTC.